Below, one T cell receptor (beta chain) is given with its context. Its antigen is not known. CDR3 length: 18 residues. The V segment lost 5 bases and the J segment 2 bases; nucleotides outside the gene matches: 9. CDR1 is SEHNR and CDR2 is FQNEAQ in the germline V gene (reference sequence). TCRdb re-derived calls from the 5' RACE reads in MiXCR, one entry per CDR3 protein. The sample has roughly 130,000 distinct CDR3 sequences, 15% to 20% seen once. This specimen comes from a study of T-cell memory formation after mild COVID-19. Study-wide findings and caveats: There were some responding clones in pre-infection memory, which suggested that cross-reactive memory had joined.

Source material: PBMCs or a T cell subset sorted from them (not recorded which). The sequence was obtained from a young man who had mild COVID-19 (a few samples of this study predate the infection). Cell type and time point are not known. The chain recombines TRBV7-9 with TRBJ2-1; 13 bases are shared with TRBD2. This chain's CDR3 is CASSPGLAGVTPYNEQFF. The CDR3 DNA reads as TGTGCCAGCAGCCCCGGACTAGCGGGGGTGACCCCCTACAATGAGCAGTTCTTC.